A single sample is the source of the 25 T cell receptor beta chains below, sequenced in a study of blood T cell repertoires in COVID-19. The method was immunoSEQ multiplex PCR; TCRdb's version includes in-frame clones alone and lacks a portion of them. Of about 120,000 clones in the sample, around nine tenths were seen once. Sequencing was carried out using peripheral blood. The receptors derive from a woman aged 45-65 years with acute or convalescent COVID-19.

The rearrangement uses TRBV5-1 and TRBJ2-7; 8 nucleotides agree with TRBD2. Looked up from germline, CDR1 is SGHRS and CDR2 is YFSETQ. The CDR3 consists of 14 residues. V lost 3 bases, J lost 2 bases, and 4 bases stayed unmatched. The CDR3 DNA is TGCGCCAGCAGCTCCAGGACTAGCACCTACGAGCAGTACTTC. Its protein is CASSSRTSTYEQYF. Using reference TRBV5-1 and TRBJ2-7 for the parts outside the CDR3, the full variable domain is KAGVTQTPRYLIKTRGQQVTLSCSPISGHRSVSWYQQTPGQGLQFLFEYFSETQRNKGNFPGRFSGRQFSNSRSEMNVSTLELGDSALYLCASSSRTSTYEQYFGPGTRLTVT.

The rearrangement joins TRBV19 to TRBJ1-1, with a tentative D call TRBD1 (6 bases). Germline V gene lookup returns CDR1 LNHDA and CDR2 SQIVND (reference sequence). This CDR3 is built from 12 residues. Trimming stripped 5 bases from V and 8 bases from J, with 12 bases between. The CDR3 loop reads CASSGGGREAFF. The CDR3 DNA sequence: TGTGCCAGTAGTGGGGGGGGCCGAGAAGCTTTCTTT.

This clone came up once. The chain recombines TRBV9 with TRBJ2-7; tentative D call: TRBD1 (6 bases). The CDR3 has 15 amino acids. Trimming shortened V by 0 bases and J by 3 bases, and 13 bases separated the two germline ends. CDR1 is SGDLS, CDR2 YYNGEE, per germline. The CDR3 bases are TGTGCCAGCAGCGTAGGGCAGGGGCCCATCTACGAGCAGTACTTC. It encodes CASSVGQGPIYEQYF.

The chain has TRBV5-5 and TRBJ2-7; TRBD1 is a possible D gene (6 bases). CDR1 SGHKS and CDR2 YYEKEE come from the germline V gene (reference sequence). CDR3 length: 15 amino acids. V lost 4 bases, J lost 0 bases, and 14 bases lay in between. CDR3 in amino acids: CASSRQATSSYEQYF. The CDR3, as DNA: TGTGCCAGCAGCCGACAGGCCACCAGCTCCTACGAGCAGTACTTC.

The chain couples TRBV4-3 to TRBJ1-4; D not resolved. Germline lookup yields CDR1 LGHNA and CDR2 YSLEER. V lost 1 base to trimming and J lost 2 bases, with 8 bases between them. The CDR3 covers 15 residues. CDR3 region: CASSQGDKTNEKLFF. The DNA for the CDR3 is TGCGCCAGCAGCCAAGGAGACAAGACTAATGAAAAACTGTTTTTT.

V gene TRBV18 combines with J gene TRBJ2-5; maybe TRBD1 (5 bases). Germline V CDR1 and CDR2: KGHSH, LQKENI. The V end was cut by 1 base, the J end by 5 bases, with 11 bases between. This CDR3 contains 14 residues. CDR3 nucleotide sequence: TGTGCCAGCTCACCACGAGCAGGGCACGAGACCCAGTACTTC. Its translation is CASSPRAGHETQYF.

This chain links TRBV7-2 with TRBJ2-7, with TRBD2 identical over 10 bases. Per germline, CDR1 SGHTA and CDR2 FQGNSA. This CDR3 comprises 13 residues. J was trimmed by 11 bases and V by 5 bases; bases with no gene match: 9. CDR3 sequence (DNA): TGTGCCAGCAGCCCCCAAGGTAGCGGGAGGAAGTACTTC. This encodes CASSPQGSGRKYF. The whole variable domain, remainder taken from reference TRBV7-2 and TRBJ2-7, is GAGVSQSPSNKVTEKGKDVELRCDPISGHTALYWYRQSLGQGLEFLIYFQGNSAPDKSGLPSDRFSAERTGGSVSTLTIQRTQQEDSAVYLCASSPQGSGRKYFGPGTRLTVT.

The J gene is TRBJ1-3, the V gene TRBV11-3, with D perhaps matching TRBD1 (6 bases). The germline gives CDR1 SGHNT, CDR2 YENEEA. Deletions cut 5 bases from V and 4 bases from J, with 15 bases between. This CDR3 spans 15 amino acids. The CDR3 loop is CASSPLGARGNTIYF. The CDR3 region has the DNA TGTGCCAGCAGCCCCCTGGGGGCGCGAGGAAACACCATATATTTT. The full variable domain, its missing parts supplied by reference TRBV11-3 and TRBJ1-3, is EAGVVQSPRYKIIEKKQPVAFWCNPISGHNTLYWYLQNLGQGPELLIRYENEEAVDDSQLPKDRFSAERLKGVDSTLKIQPAELGDSAVYLCASSPLGARGNTIYFGEGSWLTVV.

This rearrangement joins TRBV18 to TRBJ1-2, with TRBD1 as a possible D gene (6 bases). Germline CDR1 is KGHSH and CDR2 is LQKENI. The CDR3 is 15 residues long. V was trimmed by 1 base and J by 4 bases, leaving 13 bases between them. The CDR3 DNA reads TGTGCCAGCTCACCACTGTCCCAGGACAGCTATGGCTACACCTTC. Protein: CASSPLSQDSYGYTF.

The V gene is TRBV20-1, the J gene TRBJ1-2; 7 nucleotides match TRBD1. After removal of 3 bases from V and 6 bases from J, the junction contained 4 bases not matched to a gene. The CDR3 consists of 12 residues. Germline assignment: CDR1 DFQATT and CDR2 SNEGSKA (reference sequence). CDR3 in amino acids: CSASQQGNGYTF. The CDR3 DNA reads as TGCAGTGCTAGTCAACAGGGGAATGGCTACACCTTC.

The chain carries TRBV28 and TRBJ1-5; weak D call: TRBD1 (5 bases). The germline gives CDR1 MDHEN, CDR2 SYDVKM. CDR3 length: 14 amino acids. With 4 bases removed from V and 7 bases from J, the gap between germline ends came to 14 bases. CDR3 nucleotides: TGTGCCAGCAGTTCCCAGGGAATAAAGCAGCCCCAGCATTTT. Protein sequence: CASSSQGIKQPQHF.

J is TRBJ2-2 and V is TRBV5-1, with D perhaps matching TRBD2 (6 bases). The CDR3 length is 15 residues. The V and J ends lost 6 bases and 0 bases respectively, with 12 bases between them. Germline CDR1 and CDR2: SGHRS and YFSETQ. The CDR3 region is CASTDSGSNTGELFF. For the CDR3, the DNA is TGCGCCAGCACCGACAGCGGGTCGAACACCGGGGAGCTGTTTTTT.

The gene calls are TRBV19 and TRBJ1-1; no reliable D call. From germline, CDR1 is LNHDA and CDR2 SQIVND (reference sequence). Deletions cut 4 bases from V and 1 base from J, with 4 bases between. CDR3 length equals 12 residues. This chain's CDR3 is CASSNRNTEAFF. In DNA form, the CDR3 reads TGTGCCAGTAGTAACAGGAACACTGAAGCTTTCTTT. Full variable domain (remainder filled in from reference TRBV19 and TRBJ1-1): DGGITQSPKYLFRKEGQNVTLSCEQNLNHDAMYWYRQDPGQGLRLIYYSQIVNDFQKGDIAEGYSVSREKKESFPLTVTSAQKNPTAFYLCASSNRNTEAFFGQGTRLTVV.

This clone has a handful of counts. The chain couples TRBV5-1 to TRBJ1-1, with D perhaps TRBD1 (6 bases). V was clipped by 2 bases and J by 4 bases, with 15 bases between them. CDR3 size: 15 residues. CDR1 and CDR2 from the germline V gene are SGHRS and YFSETQ. The CDR3 DNA reads as TGCGCCAGCAGCTTCAATACAGGGTTAAGCACTGAAGCTTTCTTT. Protein product: CASSFNTGLSTEAFF.

The J gene is TRBJ1-2, the V gene TRBV28, with D unclear. There are 13 residues in the CDR3. V was pared by 7 bases and J by 8 bases, with 17 bases between. The V gene's germline CDR1 is MDHEN and CDR2 SYDVKM. The CDR3 DNA reads as TGTGCCAGCACCTGGTCCGGGAGGTTAGGCTACACCTTC. It yields the protein CASTWSGRLGYTF.

The rearrangement uses TRBV11-3 and TRBJ2-5; a possible D gene is TRBD2 (5 bases). The CDR3 contains 13 residues. V lost 8 bases, J lost 7 bases, and 17 bases lay in between. In germline, CDR1 is SGHNT, CDR2 YENEEA. This CDR3 is CASRMRSAGTQYF. In nucleotides, the CDR3 is TGTGCCAGCCGAATGAGGTCCGCGGGGACCCAGTACTTC.

The chain carries TRBV2 and TRBJ2-4, with D perhaps matching TRBD1 (6 bases). V lost 4 bases and J 0 bases, leaving 13 bases between the germline ends. The CDR3 runs to 16 residues. The V gene's germline CDR1 is SNHLY and CDR2 FYNNEI. CDR3: CASSGDRSIAKNIQYF. For the CDR3, the DNA is TGTGCCAGCAGTGGTGACAGGAGTATAGCCAAAAACATTCAGTACTTC. Combining the CDR3 with reference TRBV2 and TRBJ2-4 gives the whole variable domain EPEVTQTPSHQVTQMGQEVILRCVPISNHLYFYWYRQILGQKVEFLVSFYNNEISEKSEIFDDQFSVERPDGSNFTLKIRSTKLEDSAMYFCASSGDRSIAKNIQYFGAGTRLSVL.

The chain recombines TRBV9 with TRBJ2-3; D possibly corresponds to TRBD2 (5 bases). This CDR3 has 15 residues. Trimming took 4 bases from V and 2 from J, leaving 14 bases between them. Germline assignment: CDR1 SGDLS and CDR2 YYNGEE. CDR3 nucleotide sequence: TGTGCCAGCAGCCCGCGACTGGGAGACACAGATACGCAGTATTTT. Its translation is CASSPRLGDTDTQYF.

V and J are TRBV27 and TRBJ2-1; perhaps TRBD2 as D (5 bases). The CDR3 is 16 residues long. Looked up from germline, CDR1 is MNHEY and CDR2 is SMNVEV (reference sequence). The V end was cut by 1 base, the J end by 4 bases, with 14 bases between. CDR3 sequence (DNA): TGTGCCAGCAGTTTATTTGGAGGATACAGTTACAATGAGCAGTTCTTC. Amino acids: CASSLFGGYSYNEQFF.

This sequence joins TRBV29-1 and TRBJ2-7, with TRBD2 as a possible D gene (6 bases). The CDR3 length is 11 residues. Germline V gene lookup returns CDR1 SQVTM and CDR2 ANQGSEA. Trimming cost V 3 bases and J 4 bases, with 7 bases left between them. The CDR3 spells CSVDGGYEQYF. The CDR3 region has the DNA TGCAGCGTTGATGGGGGGTACGAGCAGTACTTC.

In this sample, this clone turned up once. This chain joins TRBV12-5 and TRBJ2-5, with no clear D. CDR1 and CDR2 from the germline V gene are LGHNT and FRNRAP. Between the trimmed V and J ends, which lost 4 bases and 1 base, there was a span of 4 bases. CDR3 length equals 12 residues. The CDR3 sequence is CASGSSQETQYF. DNA for the CDR3: TGTGCTAGTGGTTCCAGCCAAGAGACCCAGTACTTC.

This clone was picked up a small number of times. The chain links TRBV18 to TRBJ1-4; TRBD1 aligns across 8 bases. With 6 bases clipped from V and 11 bases from J, the junction kept 5 bases outside the gene matches. The germline gives CDR1 KGHSH, CDR2 LQKENI. The CDR3 covers 12 residues. The CDR3 loop reads CASSPDREKLFF. For the CDR3, the DNA is TGTGCCAGCTCCCCGGACAGGGAGAAACTGTTTTTT.

In its sample, this clone was seen a few times. The chain is built from TRBV18 and TRBJ2-7; 11 nucleotides line up with TRBD2. Unmatched junction bases numbered 5, after V lost 6 bases and J lost 1 base. Germline V gene data show CDR1 as KGHSH and CDR2 as LQKENI. The CDR3 contains 15 residues. Here the CDR3 DNA reads TGTGCCAGCTCCCCGGGACTAGCGGAGTCCTACGAGCAGTACTTC. Its translation: CASSPGLAESYEQYF.

The J gene is TRBJ2-7, the V gene TRBV3-1 (or the pseudogene TRBV3-2); D gene unclear. V was cut by 0 bases and J by 7 bases, with 10 bases left in between. The CDR3 loop spans 13 amino acids. Germline values: CDR1 LGHDT, CDR2 YNNKEL (reference sequence). The CDR3 DNA reads TGTGCCAGCAGCCAAGATGGCGGAAGAGAGCAGTACTTC. Amino acid sequence: CASSQDGGREQYF.

V gene TRBV7-9 combines with J gene TRBJ1-1; 7 bases line up with TRBD1. The CDR3 contains 17 residues. CDR1 SEHNR and CDR2 FQNEAQ come from the germline V gene (reference sequence). V was clipped by 2 bases and J by 0 bases; unmatched bases: 9. The CDR3 DNA reads as TGTGCCAGCAGCTTACGGTCGACAGGGTTCCTGAACACTGAAGCTTTCTTT. Translating it yields CASSLRSTGFLNTEAFF.